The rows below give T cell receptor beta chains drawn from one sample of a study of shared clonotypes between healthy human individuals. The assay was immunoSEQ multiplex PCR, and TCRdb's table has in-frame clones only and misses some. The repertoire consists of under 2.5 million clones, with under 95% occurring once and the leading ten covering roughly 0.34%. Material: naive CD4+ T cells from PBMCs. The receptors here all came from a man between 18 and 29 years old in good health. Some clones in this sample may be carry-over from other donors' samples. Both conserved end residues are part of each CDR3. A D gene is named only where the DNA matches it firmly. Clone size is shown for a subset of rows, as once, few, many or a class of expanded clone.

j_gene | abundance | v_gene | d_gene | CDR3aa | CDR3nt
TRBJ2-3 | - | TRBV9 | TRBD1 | CASSPRQGGTDTQYF | TGTGCCAGCAGCCCCCGACAGGGGGGCACAGATACGCAGTATTTT
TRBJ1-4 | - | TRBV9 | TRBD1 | CASSGTGTGGKLFF | TGTGCCAGCAGCGGTACAGGGACAGGTGGAAAACTGTTTTTT
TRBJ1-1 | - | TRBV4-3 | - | CASSQGPGMNTEAFF | TGCGCCAGCAGCCAAGGCCCGGGGATGAACACTGAAGCTTTCTTT
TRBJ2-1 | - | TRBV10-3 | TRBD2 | CAISESTLMTSGVYNEQFF | TGTGCCATCAGTGAGTCGACTTTAATGACTAGCGGGGTTTACAATGAGCAGTTCTTC
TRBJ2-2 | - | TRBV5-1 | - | CASSSSAFTGELFF | TGCGCCAGCAGCTCCTCCGCCTTCACCGGGGAGCTGTTTTTT
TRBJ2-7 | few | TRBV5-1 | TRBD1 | CASRAGTGYEQYF | TGCGCCAGCAGGGCCGGGACAGGATACGAGCAGTACTTC
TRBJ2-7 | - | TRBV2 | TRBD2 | CARATSGVHPYEQYF | TGTGCCAGGGCGACTAGCGGGGTCCATCCCTACGAGCAGTACTTC
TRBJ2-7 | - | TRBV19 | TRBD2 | CASSIVLAGEKQYF | TGTGCCAGTAGTATTGTACTAGCGGGAGAAAAGCAGTACTTC
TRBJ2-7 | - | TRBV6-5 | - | CASSYRGPTYEQYF | TGTGCCAGCAGTTACCGGGGCCCCACCTACGAGCAGTACTTC
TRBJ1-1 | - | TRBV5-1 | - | CASSLPTGSATEAFF | TGCGCCAGCAGCCTACCGACAGGCTCGGCCACTGAAGCTTTCTTT
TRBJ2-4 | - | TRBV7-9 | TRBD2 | CASSLGLAEPKYF | TGTGCCAGCAGCCTGGGACTAGCCGAACCAAAGTACTTC
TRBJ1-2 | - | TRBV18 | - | CASSPGLLRSDGYTF | TGTGCCAGCTCACCGGGACTTTTGAGATCGGATGGCTACACCTTC
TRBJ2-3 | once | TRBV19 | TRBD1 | CASSVRDREGDTQYF | TGTGCCAGTAGTGTCCGGGACAGGGAGGGTGATACGCAGTATTTT
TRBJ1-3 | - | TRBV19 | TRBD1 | CASKTGGSGNTIYF | TGTGCCAGTAAGACAGGGGGCTCCGGAAACACCATATATTTT
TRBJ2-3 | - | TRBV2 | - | CASSEAPAQYF | TGTGCCAGCAGTGAAGCGCCGGCGCAGTATTTT
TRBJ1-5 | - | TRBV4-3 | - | CASSQGTPGGQPQHF | TGCGCCAGCAGCCAAGGAACCCCGGGCGGTCAGCCCCAGCATTTT
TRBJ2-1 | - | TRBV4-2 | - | CASSQEGGNLNEQFF | TGTGCCAGCAGCCAAGAGGGCGGGAATTTAAATGAGCAGTTCTTC
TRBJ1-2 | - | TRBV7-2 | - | CASSETGIANYGYTF | TGTGCCAGCAGCGAAACGGGGATTGCTAACTATGGCTACACCTTC
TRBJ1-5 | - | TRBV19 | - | CASSIDTDRYSNQPQHF | TGTGCCAGTAGTATAGACACGGACCGGTATAGCAATCAGCCCCAGCATTTT
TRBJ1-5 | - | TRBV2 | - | CASSAGSNQPQHF | TGTGCCAGCAGTGCGGGTAGCAATCAGCCCCAGCATTTT
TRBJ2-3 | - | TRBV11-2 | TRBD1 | CASRTIQGRGLSTDTQYF | TGTGCCAGCAGAACAATTCAGGGCAGGGGGCTTTCCACAGATACGCAGTATTTT
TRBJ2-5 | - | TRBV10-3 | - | CAISESGRPETQYF | TGTGCCATCAGTGAGTCAGGTAGACCAGAGACCCAGTACTTC
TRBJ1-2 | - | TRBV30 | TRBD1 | CAWGTGTGQGAYGYTF | TGTGCCTGGGGAACCGGTACGGGACAGGGGGCCTATGGCTACACCTTC
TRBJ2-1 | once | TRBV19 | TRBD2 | CASSRTSGRSNEQFF | TGTGCCAGTAGCCGGACTAGCGGGAGATCCAATGAGCAGTTCTTC
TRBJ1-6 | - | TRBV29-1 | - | CSVEDDSGAPLHF | TGCAGCGTTGAAGATGACAGTGGGGCACCCCTCCACTTT
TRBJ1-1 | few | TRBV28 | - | CASSKDPREAFF | TGTGCCAGCAGCAAAGACCCCAGAGAAGCTTTCTTT
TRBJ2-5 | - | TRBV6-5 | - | CASRYKLVAYF | TGTGCCAGCAGGTATAAACTAGTGGCGTACTTC